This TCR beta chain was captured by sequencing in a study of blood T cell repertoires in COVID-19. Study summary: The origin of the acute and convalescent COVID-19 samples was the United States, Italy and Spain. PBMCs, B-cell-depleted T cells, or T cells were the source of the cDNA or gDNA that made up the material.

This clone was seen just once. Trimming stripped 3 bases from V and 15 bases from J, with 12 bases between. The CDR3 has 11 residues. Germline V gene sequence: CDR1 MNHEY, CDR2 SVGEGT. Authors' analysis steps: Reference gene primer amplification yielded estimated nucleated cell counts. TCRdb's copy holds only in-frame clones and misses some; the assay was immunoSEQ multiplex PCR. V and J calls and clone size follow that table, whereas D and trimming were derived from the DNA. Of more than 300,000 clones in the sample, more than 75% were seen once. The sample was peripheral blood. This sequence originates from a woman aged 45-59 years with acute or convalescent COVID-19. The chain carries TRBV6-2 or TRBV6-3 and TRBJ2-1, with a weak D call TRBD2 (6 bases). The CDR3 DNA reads TGTGCCAGCAGTTATGGGGGGTTTCGGTTCTTC. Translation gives CASSYGGFRFF.